This T cell receptor beta chain is from a study of Ad26.COV2.S vaccination and SARS-CoV-2 variants. Study-wide context: Ad26.COV2.S given intramuscularly, once or twice 56 days apart. Findings and caveats of the study: Spike-specific TCR breadth in vaccine recipients exceeded that seen in placebo recipients.

In the case of this clone: As yet, its antigen is unknown.

Treatment meaning: 19 received Ad26.COV2.S at low or high dose, single or two shots; about 5 received placebo; per-sample allocation not given. The study sampled participants on day 63 after the first vaccine or placebo injection. An Ad26 vector that expressed Wuhan-strain SARS-CoV-2 spike constituted the vaccine. Measured with immunoSEQ multiplex PCR; TCRdb has only the in-frame clones, and not every one. The profile covers fewer than 600,000 clones, with around 89% appearing a single time and about 1.7% taken by the ten largest. The germline CDR1 and CDR2 sequences are SGHTA and FQGNSA. Deletions cut 5 bases from V and 7 bases from J, with 7 bases between. The CDR3 is made up of 11 amino acids.

The rearrangement uses TRBV7-2 and TRBJ2-3; possibly TRBD2 for D (5 bases). The sample in question was peripheral blood, obtained in a trial of Ad26.COV2.S vaccine versus placebo. The clonotype originates from a person aged 18 to 59 who received the Ad26.COV2.S COVID-19 vaccine or a placebo. The CDR3 here is CASSMTNTQYF. The CDR3 DNA reads as TGTGCCAGCAGCATGACTAATACGCAGTATTTT.